This T cell receptor beta chain was observed in a study of beta chain features in type 1 diabetes (dated by TCRdb to between 2018 and 2020). Looking at the study overall: Mean age, gender distribution, total cell number and subset yield did not differ between patients and healthy donors. Whereas all 30 or so donors provided naive and central memory subsets, regulatory and stem cell-like memory subsets were isolated from just 8 patients and roughly 8 healthy donors. A total of 85 million to 110 million sorted cells were examined across all samples, and RNA yield correlated strongly with the number of cells per subset. The study compared the TCRB repertoires of sorted circulating CD4+ T cell subsets in recently diagnosed type 1 diabetes patients with those in matched healthy donors. What the authors observed across the whole study: Naive, central memory and regulatory TCRB repertoires appeared to be more alike among patients than among healthy donors. Because cDNA rather than genomic DNA was sequenced, highly expressing activated cells could have been over-represented, although no difference in activation and CD3 levels was found between groups. Only small numbers of individuals were included in the HLA sub-analyses, which left unresolved whether HLA type had any influence on TCRB rearrangement. At VDJ recombination sites, patients with type 1 diabetes made fewer insertions and deleted more nucleotides, a pattern implying thymic rearrangement abnormalities. Shorter templates might have been favored by PCR, but patient and control samples were amplified and corrected together, so both groups would have been affected equally by any skew. A moderate but significant shortening of TCRB CDR3 length was observed in type 1 diabetes patients in all four CD4+ subsets.

This clone has a handful of counts. The antigen it binds to is not known. Base qualities are not recorded, but no much larger clone differs from it by a single base. The High Capacity cDNA Reverse Transcription Kit was used to reverse transcribe all of the isolated RNA, meaning that expressed TCRB transcripts were what got sequenced. Deep immunoSEQ sequencing was applied to naive, central memory and regulatory T cell samples, giving an average of about 3.6 million total reads per sample. Sorted cells were lysed in RLT buffer, and RNA was extracted using DNase-treated RNeasy Micro or Mini kits according to cell number. To prevent cross-contamination, every cell subset was processed on its own, while patient and healthy donor samples were processed together. Using the immunoSEQ multiplex PCR, TCRB sequences were amplified from cDNA into 87-bp fragments spanning the CDR3 region. Amplicons were sequenced on the Illumina HiSeq platform. The study's processing was this. PCR bias was corrected computationally using synthetic template baselines, and reads within Hamming distance 2 were collapsed, with unmergeable singletons discarded. Reads were aligned against IMGT to assign V, D and J genes, CDR3 length and insertions or deletions at six rearrangement sites. Within each subset, clonotype counts were normalized to sorted cell number, and only after that were true diversity and Gini coefficients computed with the tcR R package. The overlap coefficient, calculated on TCRB nucleotide sequences, was used to quantify repertoire sharing. TCRdb holds this immuneACCESS table with in-frame rearrangements only. Some clones are missing; in checked studies, unresolved V genes explain under half, and the rest has no known cause. V and J calls and clone size are copied from that table; D and trimming were computed from the DNA. The table for this sample lists around 140,000 clones; roughly 10% of them were counted only once. The ten biggest clones cover 0.65% to 0.75% of the sample.

From each donor, a single peripheral blood sample of approximately 0.11 L on average was drawn into heparinised tubes. Naive, central memory, regulatory and stem cell-like memory CD4+ T cells were sorted on a BD FACSAria II using a panel including CD45RO, CCR7, CD25, CD127, CD95 and CD27. All sorted populations exceeded 95% purity. PBMCs were separated immediately by Lymphoprep density gradient centrifugation and were stained directly, without being cultured. To minimize batch effects, samples were stained and sorted in pairs, one healthy donor with one patient per experiment. From the cysteine through the phenylalanine, the CDR3 covers 14 amino acids. The only DNA kept is the CDR3, 42 bases in frame from the first base. The germline V gene yields SGHVS for CDR1 and FQNEAQ for CDR2. V loses 3 bases, J loses 5 bases, and the germline ends lie 13 bases apart.

The specimen was central memory CD4+ T cells from blood. The sequence is built from TRBV7-8 and TRBJ2-5; the D gene is possibly TRBD2, with 5 bases matching. The source of this sequence is a man between 25 and 39 years old with type 1 diabetes. The nucleotide sequence is TGTGCCAGCAGCTTGTCGGAGCGGTCGGAGACCCAGTACTTC. It encodes CASSLSERSETQYF. With the rest looked up from the reference TRBV7-8 and TRBJ2-5 genes rather than sequenced, the full variable domain is GAGVSQSPRYKVAKRGQDVALRCDPISGHVSLFWYQQALGQGPEFLTYFQNEAQLDKSGLPSDRFFAERPEGSVSTLKIQRTQQEDSAVYLCASSLSERSETQYFGPGTRLLVL.